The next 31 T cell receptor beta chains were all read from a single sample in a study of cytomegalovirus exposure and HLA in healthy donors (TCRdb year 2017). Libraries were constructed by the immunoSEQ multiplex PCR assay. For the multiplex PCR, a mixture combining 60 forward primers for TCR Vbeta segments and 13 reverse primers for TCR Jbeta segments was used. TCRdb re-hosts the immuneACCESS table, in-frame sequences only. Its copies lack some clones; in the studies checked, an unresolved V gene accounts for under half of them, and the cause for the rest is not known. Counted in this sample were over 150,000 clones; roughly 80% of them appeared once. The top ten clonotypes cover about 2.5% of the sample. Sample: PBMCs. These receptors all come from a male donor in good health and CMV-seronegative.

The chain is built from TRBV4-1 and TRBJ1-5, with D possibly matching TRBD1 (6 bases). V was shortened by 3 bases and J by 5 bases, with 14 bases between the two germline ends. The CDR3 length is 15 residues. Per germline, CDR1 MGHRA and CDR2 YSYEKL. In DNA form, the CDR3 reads TGCGCCAGCAGCCAGAGAATAGCAGGGGATCAGCCCCAGCATTTT. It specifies CASSQRIAGDQPQHF.

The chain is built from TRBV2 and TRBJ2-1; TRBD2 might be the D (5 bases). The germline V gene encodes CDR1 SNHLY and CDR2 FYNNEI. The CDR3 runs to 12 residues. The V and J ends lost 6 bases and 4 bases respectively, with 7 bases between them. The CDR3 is CASRPGYNEQFF. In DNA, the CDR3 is TGTGCCAGCAGACCGGGATACAATGAGCAGTTCTTC.

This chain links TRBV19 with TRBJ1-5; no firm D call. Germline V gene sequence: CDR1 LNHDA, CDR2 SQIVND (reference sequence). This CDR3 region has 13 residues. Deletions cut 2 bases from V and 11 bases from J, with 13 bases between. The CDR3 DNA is TGTGCCAGTAGTATAAGCACCGATCCTGCCCAGCATTTT. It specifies CASSISTDPAQHF.

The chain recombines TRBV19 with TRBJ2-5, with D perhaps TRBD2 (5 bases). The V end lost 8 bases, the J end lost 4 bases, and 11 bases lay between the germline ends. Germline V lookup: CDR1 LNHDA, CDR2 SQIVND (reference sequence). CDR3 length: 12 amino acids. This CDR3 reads CASGWGVETQYF. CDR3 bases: TGTGCCAGTGGGTGGGGAGTAGAGACCCAGTACTTC.

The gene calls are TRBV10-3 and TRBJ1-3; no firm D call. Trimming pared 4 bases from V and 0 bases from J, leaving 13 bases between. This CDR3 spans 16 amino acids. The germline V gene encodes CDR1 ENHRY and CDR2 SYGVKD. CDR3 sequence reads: CAISVLLKSSGNTIYF. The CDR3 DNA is TGTGCCATCAGTGTCCTGCTCAAGAGCTCTGGAAACACCATATATTTT.

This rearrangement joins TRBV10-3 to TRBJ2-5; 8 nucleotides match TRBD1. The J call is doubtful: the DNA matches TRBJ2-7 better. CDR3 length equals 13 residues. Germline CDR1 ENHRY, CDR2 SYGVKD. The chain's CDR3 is CAISAQGAYEQYF. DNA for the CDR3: TGTGCCATCAGTGCACAGGGGGCCTACGAGCAGTACTTC.

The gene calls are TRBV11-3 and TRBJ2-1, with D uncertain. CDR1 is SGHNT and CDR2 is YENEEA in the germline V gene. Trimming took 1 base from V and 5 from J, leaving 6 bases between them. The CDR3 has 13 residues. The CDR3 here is CASSLVADNEQFF. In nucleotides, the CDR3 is TGTGCCAGCAGCTTAGTGGCAGACAATGAGCAGTTCTTC.

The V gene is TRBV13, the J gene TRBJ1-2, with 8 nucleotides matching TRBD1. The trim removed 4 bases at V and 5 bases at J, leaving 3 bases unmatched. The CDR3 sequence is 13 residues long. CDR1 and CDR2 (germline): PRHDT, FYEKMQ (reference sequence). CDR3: CASSSQGEYGYTF. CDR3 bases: TGTGCCAGCAGCTCACAGGGGGAATATGGCTACACCTTC.

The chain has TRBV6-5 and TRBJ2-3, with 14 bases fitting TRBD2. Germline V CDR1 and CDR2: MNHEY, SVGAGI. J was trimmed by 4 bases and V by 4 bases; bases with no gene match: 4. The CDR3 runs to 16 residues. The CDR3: CASSWTSGGTPDTQYF. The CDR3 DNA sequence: TGTGCCAGCAGTTGGACTAGCGGGGGGACCCCAGATACGCAGTATTTT.

Here the CDR3 reads CAISTGTSGANVLTF. Here the CDR3 DNA reads TGTGCCATCAGTACAGGCACCTCTGGGGCCAACGTCCTGACTTTC. This chain joins TRBV10-3 and TRBJ2-6; the D gene is possibly TRBD1 (5 bases). The CDR3 has 15 amino acids. Germline V lookup: CDR1 ENHRY, CDR2 SYGVKD. Between the trimmed V and J ends, which lost 5 bases and 0 bases, there was a span of 8 bases.

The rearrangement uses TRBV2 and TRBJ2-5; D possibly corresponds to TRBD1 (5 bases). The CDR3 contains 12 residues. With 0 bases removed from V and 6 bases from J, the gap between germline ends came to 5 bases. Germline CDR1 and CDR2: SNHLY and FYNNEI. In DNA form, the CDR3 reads TGTGCCAGCAGTGAAGCGGACAAGACCCAGTACTTC. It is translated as CASSEADKTQYF.

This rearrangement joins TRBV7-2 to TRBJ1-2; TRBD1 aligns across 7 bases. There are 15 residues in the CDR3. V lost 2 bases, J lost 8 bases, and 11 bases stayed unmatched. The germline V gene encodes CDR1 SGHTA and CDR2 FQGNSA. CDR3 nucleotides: TGTGCCAGCAGCTTAAGCTTCGACAGGGTTAGGGGCTACACCTTC. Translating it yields CASSLSFDRVRGYTF.

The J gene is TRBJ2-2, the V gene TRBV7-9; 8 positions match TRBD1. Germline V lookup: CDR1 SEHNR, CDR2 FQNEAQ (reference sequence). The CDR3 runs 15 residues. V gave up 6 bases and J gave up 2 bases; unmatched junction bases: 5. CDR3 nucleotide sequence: TGTGCCAGCAGACCCGGACAGGGAAACACCGGGGAGCTGTTTTTT. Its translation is CASRPGQGNTGELFF. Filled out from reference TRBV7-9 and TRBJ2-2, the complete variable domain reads DTGVSQNPRHKITKRGQNVTFRCDPISEHNRLYWYRQTLGQGPEFLTYFQNEAQLEKSRLLSDRFSAERPKGSFSTLEIQRTEQGDSAMYLCASRPGQGNTGELFFGEGSRLTVL.

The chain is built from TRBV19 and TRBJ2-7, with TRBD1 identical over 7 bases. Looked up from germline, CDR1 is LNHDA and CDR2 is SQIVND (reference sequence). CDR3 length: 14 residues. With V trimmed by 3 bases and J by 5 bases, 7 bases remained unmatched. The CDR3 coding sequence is TGTGCCAGTAGTATGGGAGACAGGGTCCACGAGCAGTACTTC. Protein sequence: CASSMGDRVHEQYF.

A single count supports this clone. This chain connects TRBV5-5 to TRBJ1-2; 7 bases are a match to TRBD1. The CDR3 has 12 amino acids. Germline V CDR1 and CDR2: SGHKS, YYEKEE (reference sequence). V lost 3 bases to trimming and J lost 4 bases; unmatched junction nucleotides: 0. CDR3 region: CASSWDSYGYTF. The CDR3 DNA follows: TGTGCCAGCAGCTGGGACAGCTATGGCTACACCTTC.

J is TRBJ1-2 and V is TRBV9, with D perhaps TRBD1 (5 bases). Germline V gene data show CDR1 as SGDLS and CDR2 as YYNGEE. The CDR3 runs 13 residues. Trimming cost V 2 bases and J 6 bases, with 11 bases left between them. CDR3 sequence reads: CASSVSRADGYTF. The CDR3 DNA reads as TGTGCCAGCAGCGTCTCCAGGGCAGATGGCTACACCTTC. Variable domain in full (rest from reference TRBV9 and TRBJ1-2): DSGVTQTPKHLITATGQRVTLRCSPRSGDLSVYWYQQSLDQGLQFLIQYYNGEERAKGNILERFSAQQFPDLHSELNLSSLELGDSALYFCASSVSRADGYTFGSGTRLTVV.

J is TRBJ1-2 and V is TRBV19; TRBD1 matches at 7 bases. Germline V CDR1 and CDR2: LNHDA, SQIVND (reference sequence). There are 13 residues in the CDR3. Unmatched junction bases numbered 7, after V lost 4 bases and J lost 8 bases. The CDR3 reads CASSTRQGWGYTF. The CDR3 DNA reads TGTGCCAGTAGTACGCGACAGGGTTGGGGCTACACCTTC.

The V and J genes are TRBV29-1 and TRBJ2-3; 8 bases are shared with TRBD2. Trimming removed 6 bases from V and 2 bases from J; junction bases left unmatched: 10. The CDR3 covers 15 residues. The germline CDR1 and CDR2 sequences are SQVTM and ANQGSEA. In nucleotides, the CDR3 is TGCAGCGTCGCTTTGGGCGGGGGGATCACAGATACGCAGTATTTT. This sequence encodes CSVALGGGITDTQYF.

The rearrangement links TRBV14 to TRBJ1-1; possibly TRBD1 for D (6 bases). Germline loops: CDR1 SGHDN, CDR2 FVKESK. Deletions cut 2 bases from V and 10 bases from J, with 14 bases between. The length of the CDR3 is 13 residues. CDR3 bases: TGTGCCAGCAGCCAATACACAGGGATTGGAGCTTTCTTT. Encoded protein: CASSQYTGIGAFF.

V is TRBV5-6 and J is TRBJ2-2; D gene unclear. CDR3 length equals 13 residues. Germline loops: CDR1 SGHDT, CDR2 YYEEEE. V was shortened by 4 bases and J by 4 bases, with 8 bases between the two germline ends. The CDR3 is CASSLPGTGELFF. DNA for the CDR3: TGTGCCAGCAGCCTACCCGGCACCGGGGAGCTGTTTTTT.

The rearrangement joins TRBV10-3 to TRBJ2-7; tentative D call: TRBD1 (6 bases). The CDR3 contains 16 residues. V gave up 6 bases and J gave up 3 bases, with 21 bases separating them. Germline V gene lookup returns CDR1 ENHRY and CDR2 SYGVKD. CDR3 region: CAIRNNSYRAGYEQYF. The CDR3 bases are TGTGCCATCAGGAACAATAGTTACAGGGCAGGCTACGAGCAGTACTTC.

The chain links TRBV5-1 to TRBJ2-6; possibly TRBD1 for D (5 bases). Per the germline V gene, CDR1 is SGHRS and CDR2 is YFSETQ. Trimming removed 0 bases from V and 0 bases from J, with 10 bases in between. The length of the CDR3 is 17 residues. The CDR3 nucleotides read TGCGCCAGCAGCTTGGTTGACAGTTCCTCTGGGGCCAACGTCCTGACTTTC. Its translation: CASSLVDSSSGANVLTF. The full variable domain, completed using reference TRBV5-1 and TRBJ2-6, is KAGVTQTPRYLIKTRGQQVTLSCSPISGHRSVSWYQQTPGQGLQFLFEYFSETQRNKGNFPGRFSGRQFSNSRSEMNVSTLELGDSALYLCASSLVDSSSGANVLTFGAGSRLTVL.

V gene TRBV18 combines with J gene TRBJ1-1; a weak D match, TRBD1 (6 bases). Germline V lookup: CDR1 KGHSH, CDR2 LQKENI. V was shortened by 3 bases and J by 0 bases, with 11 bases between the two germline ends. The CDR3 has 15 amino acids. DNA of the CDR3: TGTGCCAGCTCACCCTTCCGGACAGTGAACACTGAAGCTTTCTTT. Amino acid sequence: CASSPFRTVNTEAFF. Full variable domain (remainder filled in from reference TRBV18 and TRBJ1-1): NAGVMQNPRHLVRRRGQEARLRCSPMKGHSHVYWYRQLPEEGLKFMVYLQKENIIDESGMPKERFSAEFPKEGPSILRIQQVVRGDSAAYFCASSPFRTVNTEAFFGQGTRLTVV.

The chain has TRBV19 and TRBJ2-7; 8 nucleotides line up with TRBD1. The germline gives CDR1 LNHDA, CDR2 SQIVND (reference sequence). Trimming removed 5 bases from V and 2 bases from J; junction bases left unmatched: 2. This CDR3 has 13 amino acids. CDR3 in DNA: TGTGCCAGTAGTGACAGGGGCACCTACGAGCAGTACTTC. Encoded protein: CASSDRGTYEQYF.

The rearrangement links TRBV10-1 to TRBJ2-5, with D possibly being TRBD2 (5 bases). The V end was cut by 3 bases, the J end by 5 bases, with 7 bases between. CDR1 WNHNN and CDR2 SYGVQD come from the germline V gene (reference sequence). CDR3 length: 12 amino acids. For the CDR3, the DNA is TGCGCCAGCAGTGATAGCGCGGAGACCCAGTACTTC. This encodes CASSDSAETQYF.

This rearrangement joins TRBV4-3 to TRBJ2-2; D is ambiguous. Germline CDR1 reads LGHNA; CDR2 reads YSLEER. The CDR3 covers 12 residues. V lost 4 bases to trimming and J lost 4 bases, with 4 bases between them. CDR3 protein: CASSPSTGELFF. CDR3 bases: TGCGCCAGCAGCCCCAGCACCGGGGAGCTGTTTTTT.

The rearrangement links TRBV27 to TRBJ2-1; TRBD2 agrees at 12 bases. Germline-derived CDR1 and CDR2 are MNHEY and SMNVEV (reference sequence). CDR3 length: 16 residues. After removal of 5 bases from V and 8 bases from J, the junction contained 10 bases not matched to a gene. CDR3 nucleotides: TGTGCCAGCAGTGGGGGCCTAGCGGGGGGGCTCGATGAGCAGTTCTTC. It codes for CASSGGLAGGLDEQFF.

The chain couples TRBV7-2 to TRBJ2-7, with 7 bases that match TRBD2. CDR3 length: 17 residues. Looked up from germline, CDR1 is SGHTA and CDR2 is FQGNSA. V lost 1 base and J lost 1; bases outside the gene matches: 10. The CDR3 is CASSLVVGGRRSYEQYF. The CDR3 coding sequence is TGTGCCAGCAGCTTAGTAGTGGGGGGGAGACGTTCCTACGAGCAGTACTTC.

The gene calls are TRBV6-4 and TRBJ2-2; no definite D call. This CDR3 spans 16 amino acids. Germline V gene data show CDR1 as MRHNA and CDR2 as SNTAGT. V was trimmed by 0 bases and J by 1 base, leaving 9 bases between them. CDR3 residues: CASSDSFRRNTGELFF. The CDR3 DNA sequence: TGTGCCAGCAGTGACTCTTTCAGGCGGAACACCGGGGAGCTGTTTTTT.

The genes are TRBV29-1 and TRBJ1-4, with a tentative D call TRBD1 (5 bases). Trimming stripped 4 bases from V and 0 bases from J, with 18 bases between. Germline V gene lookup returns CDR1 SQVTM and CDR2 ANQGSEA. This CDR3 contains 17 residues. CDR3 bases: TGCAGCGTTGGGGGGGTAGGGGACGATGCAACTAATGAAAAACTGTTTTTT. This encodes CSVGGVGDDATNEKLFF.

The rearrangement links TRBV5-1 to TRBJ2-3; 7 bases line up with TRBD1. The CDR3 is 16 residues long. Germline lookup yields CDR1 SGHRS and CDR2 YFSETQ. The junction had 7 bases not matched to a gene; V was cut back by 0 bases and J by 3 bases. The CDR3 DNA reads TGCGCCAGCAGCTTGGCTCCGGGACAGAGGACAGATACGCAGTATTTT. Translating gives CASSLAPGQRTDTQYF.